The table lists the clone carrying this T cell receptor (beta chain) with a few counts. Produced via immunoSEQ multiplex PCR; TCRdb's table is partial and in-frame only. The sample has over 250,000 clones; about 87% are singletons. This sample stems from a study of blood T cell repertoires in COVID-19. Germline CDR1 is MNHEY and CDR2 is SVGAGI. There are 13 residues in the CDR3. The V end lost 4 bases, the J end lost 8 bases, and 14 bases lay between the germline ends. The source is a woman aged 45-65 years with acute or convalescent COVID-19. Source material: peripheral blood. This chain joins TRBV6-5 and TRBJ1-1; tentatively, D is TRBD1 (5 bases). The CDR3: CASSSILYREAFF. CDR3 bases: TGTGCCAGCAGTTCTATACTATACAGGGAAGCTTTCTTT.